The 19 T cell receptor beta chains below were found in one sample sequenced in a study of T cells in Graves' hyperthyroidism and ophthalmopathy. RNA transcripts gave rise to amplified TCR beta CDR3 regions. Initially, a first-round RT-PCR of the TCR CDR3 employed the HTBI primer set. Each CDR3 protein is one row after TCRdb ran MiXCR on the multiplex PCR reads. The sample contains a few hundred thousand distinct CDR3 sequences, about 15% of which appear only once. The specimen sequenced was blood. The source of these receptors is a woman between 50 and 59 years old with Graves' hyperthyroidism.

This clonotype turned up a few times. This rearrangement joins TRBV4-1 to TRBJ1-5, with D possibly being TRBD1 (6 bases). Trimming took off 1 base at V and 6 bases at J, with 13 bases between the two ends. CDR3 length equals 15 residues. The germline gives CDR1 MGHRA, CDR2 YSYEKL. The DNA of the CDR3 is TGCGCCAGCAGCCAAGGGGAACAGGGCCTTCAGCCCCAGCATTTT. This translates into CASSQGEQGLQPQHF.

In this sample, this clonotype turned up many times. The chain has TRBV11-2 and TRBJ2-7, with a tentative D call TRBD1 (7 bases). CDR1 is SGHAT, CDR2 FQNNGV, per germline. The CDR3 spans 14 residues. With 7 bases removed from V and 3 bases from J, the gap between germline ends came to 16 bases. The CDR3: CASTPGGTVYEQYF. Written as DNA, the CDR3 is TGTGCCAGCACCCCAGGGGGGACAGTCTACGAGCAGTACTTC.

This clonotype has a handful of counts. The gene calls are TRBV28 and TRBJ2-2; 8 nucleotides align to TRBD1. The CDR3 consists of 17 residues. Germline CDR1 MDHEN, CDR2 SYDVKM. Losses at the gene ends were 2 bases for V and 6 bases for J; bases not matched to a gene: 11. The CDR3 DNA sequence: TGTGCCAGCAGTTTACACGCGACAGGGGCCTTCGCCGGGGAGCTGTTTTTT. It yields the protein CASSLHATGAFAGELFF.

In this sample, this clonotype turned up a few times. This CDR3 is CSAATGDRGNQPQHF. The CDR3 DNA is TGCAGTGCTGCGACGGGAGACAGAGGCAATCAGCCCCAGCATTTT. The J gene is TRBJ1-5, the V gene TRBV20-1, with D tentatively TRBD1 (5 bases). Germline V gene lookup returns CDR1 DFQATT and CDR2 SNEGSKA (reference sequence). The V end lost 5 bases, the J end lost 2 bases, and 16 bases lay between the germline ends. This CDR3 has 15 residues.

V gene TRBV5-8 combines with J gene TRBJ1-1; TRBD1 matches 7 bases. Trimming removed 4 bases from V and 0 bases from J; junction bases left unmatched: 6. The length of the CDR3 is 15 residues. Germline lookup yields CDR1 SGHTS and CDR2 YDEGEE. CDR3 amino acids: CASSGLTGMNTEAFF. Here the CDR3 DNA reads TGTGCCAGCAGCGGACTGACAGGGATGAACACTGAAGCTTTCTTT.

This clonotype was found many times. The chain has TRBV20-1 and TRBJ2-7; D perhaps matches TRBD2 (6 bases). The V gene lost 0 bases and the J gene lost 0 bases, with 9 bases spanning the gap. Germline lookup yields CDR1 DFQATT and CDR2 SNEGSKA (reference sequence). CDR3 size: 14 residues. The CDR3 loop is CSARDPTSSYEQYF. The CDR3 DNA reads as TGCAGTGCTAGAGACCCGACTAGCTCCTACGAGCAGTACTTC.

As to this clonotype: A read error is possible here, since a much larger clone lies one base away. Written as DNA, the CDR3 is TGTGCCATCAGTGATTCTGTAACCGGTGAGCAGTACTTC. Its protein product is CAISDSVTGEQYF. The rearrangement links TRBV10-3 to TRBJ2-7; D remains ambiguous. Trimming shortened V by 3 bases and J by 7 bases, and 13 bases separated the two germline ends. The CDR3 covers 13 residues. CDR1 is ENHRY and CDR2 is SYGVKD in the germline V gene.

This clonotype was picked up many times. The rearrangement uses TRBV27 and TRBJ2-7, with a weak D call TRBD1 (5 bases). The germline gives CDR1 MNHEY, CDR2 SMNVEV (reference sequence). The germline V and J ends were trimmed by 8 bases and 3 bases, with 23 bases remaining between them. The CDR3 has 16 amino acids. The CDR3 coding sequence is TGTGCCAGCCGAAGCCCCATTCAGGGATTGGTCTACGAGCAGTACTTC. Translating gives CASRSPIQGLVYEQYF.

In this sample, this clonotype turned up once. The CDR3 DNA reads as TGTGCCAGCAGTGAAGTTGGCACCCTCAACGAGCAGTACTTC. Protein product: CASSEVGTLNEQYF. V and J are TRBV2 and TRBJ2-7, with no clear D. Germline-derived CDR1 and CDR2 are SNHLY and FYNNEI. V was trimmed by 1 base and J by 5 bases, leaving 12 bases between them. The CDR3 consists of 14 residues.

This chain uses TRBV20-1 with TRBJ2-1; 8 bases line up with TRBD2. J was trimmed by 4 bases and V by 2 bases; bases with no gene match: 4. CDR1 DFQATT and CDR2 SNEGSKA come from the germline V gene (reference sequence). This CDR3 spans 14 amino acids. CDR3 nucleotides: TGCAGTGCTAGATTGCCTAGCGGGTACAATGAGCAGTTCTTC. Translated, it gives CSARLPSGYNEQFF.

This clonotype has a handful of counts. V is TRBV5-1 and J is TRBJ2-7, with 10 positions matching TRBD2. V shed 1 base, J shed 3 bases, and the junction held 7 bases outside the gene matches. This CDR3 is built from 16 residues. Germline V lookup: CDR1 SGHRS, CDR2 YFSETQ. CDR3 bases: TGCGCCAGCAGCTTGTTCCTAGCGGGAGACCACTACGAGCAGTACTTC. The encoded protein is CASSLFLAGDHYEQYF.

This clonotype was seen at least ten times. This chain links TRBV29-1 with TRBJ2-7, with D perhaps matching TRBD1 (6 bases). Germline CDR1 reads SQVTM; CDR2 reads ANQGSEA. V dropped 4 bases and J dropped 2 bases, with 12 bases sitting between them. The CDR3 covers 13 residues. Written as DNA, the CDR3 is TGCAGCGTTGGATGGACAGACCCCTACGAGCAGTACTTC. Translating gives CSVGWTDPYEQYF.

This clonotype was recorded many times. The chain joins TRBV12-3 or TRBV12-4 to TRBJ2-3; 9 bases are shared with TRBD2. V lost 6 bases, J lost 0 bases, and 16 bases stayed unmatched. The CDR3 is 19 residues long. Here the CDR3 reads CASSHLQTSGTPSTDTQYF. The CDR3 nucleotides read TGTGCCAGCAGCCACTTGCAGACTAGCGGAACTCCTAGCACAGATACGCAGTATTTT.

This sequence joins TRBV19 and TRBJ2-1; D remains unclear. CDR1 and CDR2 (germline): LNHDA, SQIVND (reference sequence). V was shortened by 3 bases and J by 9 bases, with 15 bases between the two germline ends. This CDR3 contains 14 residues. The CDR3 loop is CASSITGSEGEQFF. DNA of the CDR3: TGTGCCAGTAGTATTACGGGCTCGGAAGGTGAGCAGTTCTTC.

This sequence joins TRBV12-5 and TRBJ1-2; D gene unclear. Germline CDR1 and CDR2: LGHNT and FRNRAP. V gave up 5 bases and J gave up 1 base, with 14 bases separating them. The length of the CDR3 is 15 residues. CDR3 coding DNA: TGTGCTAGTGGTGCCACGAGGAACCTTAACTATGGCTACACCTTC. Its protein is CASGATRNLNYGYTF.

In its sample, this clonotype was seen many times. The chain has TRBV18 and TRBJ2-5; D is unresolved. This CDR3 region has 13 residues. Between the trimmed V and J ends, which lost 6 bases and 2 bases, there was a span of 10 bases. Germline loops: CDR1 KGHSH, CDR2 LQKENI. This CDR3 is CASSYNAQETQYF. The DNA of the CDR3 is TGTGCCAGCTCCTACAACGCGCAAGAGACCCAGTACTTC.

The chain is built from TRBV5-1 and TRBJ1-2; possible D gene TRBD1, 5 bases. V lost 3 bases and J 7 bases, leaving 19 bases between the germline ends. The CDR3 has 15 amino acids. Germline V gene lookup returns CDR1 SGHRS and CDR2 YFSETQ. The CDR3 reads CASSSRGERLGGYTF. The CDR3 nucleotides are TGCGCCAGCAGCTCTCGAGGGGAGAGACTGGGTGGCTACACCTTC. The full variable domain, in which reference TRBV5-1 and TRBJ1-2 provide the parts outside the CDR3, is KAGVTQTPRYLIKTRGQQVTLSCSPISGHRSVSWYQQTPGQGLQFLFEYFSETQRNKGNFPGRFSGRQFSNSRSEMNVSTLELGDSALYLCASSSRGERLGGYTFGSGTRLTVV.

The chain carries TRBV7-9 and TRBJ2-1, with D tentatively TRBD2 (6 bases). The length of the CDR3 is 12 residues. The germline gives CDR1 SEHNR, CDR2 FQNEAQ (reference sequence). Deletions cut 2 bases from V and 12 bases from J, with 11 bases between. The CDR3 nucleotides are TGTGCCAGCAGCTTAAGCGGGTTTGGGCAGTTCTTC. Its translation: CASSLSGFGQFF.

The chain links TRBV18 to TRBJ2-6; D is perhaps TRBD2 (5 bases). Trimming removed 4 bases from V and 2 bases from J, with 12 bases in between. Germline-derived CDR1 and CDR2 are KGHSH and LQKENI. The CDR3 covers 16 residues. Here the CDR3 DNA reads TGTGCCAGCTCACTCAATCGGGATCCTGGGGCCAACGTCCTGACTTTC. It is translated as CASSLNRDPGANVLTF.